This T cell receptor (beta chain) was profiled in a study of blood T cell repertoires in COVID-19. About the study: Acute-phase and convalescent COVID-19 samples originated in the United States, Italy and Spain. PBMCs, B-cell-depleted T cells, or T cells were the source of the cDNA or gDNA that made up the material.

TCRdb keeps only in-frame clones here, not all; method: immunoSEQ multiplex PCR. The sample lists 150,000 to 200,000 clones; roughly four fifths were seen once. The CDR3 is made up of 17 amino acids. Germline CDR1 is MDHEN and CDR2 is SYDVKM. The V and J ends lost 7 bases and 4 bases, in that order; junction bases with no gene match: 13. Participants came from about two dozen US areas, aged roughly 18 to 95 years. All recovered Cohort 3 donors got two negative PCRs, got clearance, or saw symptom resolution. Sequenced material: PBMCs or T cells enriched from blood (not recorded which). The chain is built from TRBV28 and TRBJ1-5, with 10 bases matching TRBD1. This TCR came from a man aged 45-60 years who had recovered from COVID-19. The CDR3 loop reads CASTGGGQGIRNQPQHF. DNA for the CDR3: TGTGCCAGCACCGGGGGGGGACAGGGGATTCGGAATCAGCCCCAGCATTTT.